This T cell receptor (beta chain) is drawn from a study of T-cell reconstitution after alpha-beta-depleted transplantation in children. A remark on this clonotype: What it binds is not known.

Using unique molecular identifiers, the investigators prepared the TCRbeta library. MiXCR, applied by TCRdb to the PCR reads, yields one record per CDR3 protein. The sample holds some 830,000 distinct CDR3 sequences, less than 20% seen once. Study results and caveats: Newly generated T cells supplied most T-cell counts and diversity one year post-transplant.

This TCR derives from a male patient between 10 and 17 years old who had a stem cell transplant for acute lymphoblastic leukemia, so the T cells may come from the graft donor. The material was PBMCs, mostly from graft donor cells, obtained 360 days after TCRalphabeta/CD19-depleted stem cell transplant.

CDR3 region: CAISAGLAENTGELFF. Written as DNA, the CDR3 is TGTGCCATCAGTGCGGGACTAGCGGAGAACACCGGGGAGCTGTTTTTT. V and J are TRBV10-3 and TRBJ2-2, with TRBD2 matching 11 bases. The germline V gene encodes CDR1 ENHRY and CDR2 SYGVKD. The V segment lost 4 bases and the J segment 1 base; nucleotides outside the gene matches: 2. CDR3 length equals 16 residues.